The T cell receptor beta chain described here comes from a study of metastatic and nonmetastatic thyroid tumors. For the study at large: Blood and tumor or nodule tissue repertoires from malignant and benign thyroid patients were compared. Findings of the study overall: Significantly higher TCR beta diversity was reportedly seen in malignant thyroid tumors than benign nodules, in blood and tumor.

Germline loops: CDR1 LGHNA, CDR2 YSLEER. The CDR3 spans 15 residues. Trimming shortened V by 4 bases and J by 2 bases, and 12 bases separated the two germline ends. Original processing methods: The authors used CDR3 differences across clinicopathological groups to build a distant-metastasis classifier for papillary thyroid cancer. With MiXCR, TCRdb reprocessed the PCR reads. TCRdb, rather than the study authors, made the V and J calls. The table records approximately 31,000 clones, around 30% of them present only once. This clone was observed many times. Its antigen is undetermined. No patient had received any treatment before thyroid surgery.

The receptor was isolated from a female donor with papillary thyroid cancer or a benign thyroid nodule (not recorded which). Some clones in this sample may be carry-over from other donors' samples. The gene calls are TRBV4-3 and TRBJ2-1; D remains ambiguous. The sequenced material came from blood. CDR3 bases: TGCGCCAGCAGCCTTGGCCCCGAGCCCTACAATGAGCAGTTCTTC. This translates into CASSLGPEPYNEQFF.